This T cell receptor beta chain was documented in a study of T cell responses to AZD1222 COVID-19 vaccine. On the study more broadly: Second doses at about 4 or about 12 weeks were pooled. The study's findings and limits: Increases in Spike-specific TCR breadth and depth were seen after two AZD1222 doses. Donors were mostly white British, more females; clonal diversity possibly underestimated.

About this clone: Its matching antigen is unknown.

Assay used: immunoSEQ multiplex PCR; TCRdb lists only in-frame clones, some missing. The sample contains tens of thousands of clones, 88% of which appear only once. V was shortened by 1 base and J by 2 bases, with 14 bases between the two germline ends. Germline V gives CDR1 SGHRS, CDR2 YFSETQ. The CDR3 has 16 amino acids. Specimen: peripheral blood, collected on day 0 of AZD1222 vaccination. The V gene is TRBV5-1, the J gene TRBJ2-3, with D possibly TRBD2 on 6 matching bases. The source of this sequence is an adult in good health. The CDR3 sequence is CASSLSTSSITDTQYF. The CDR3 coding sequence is TGCGCCAGCAGCTTGTCTACTAGCTCCATCACAGATACGCAGTATTTT.